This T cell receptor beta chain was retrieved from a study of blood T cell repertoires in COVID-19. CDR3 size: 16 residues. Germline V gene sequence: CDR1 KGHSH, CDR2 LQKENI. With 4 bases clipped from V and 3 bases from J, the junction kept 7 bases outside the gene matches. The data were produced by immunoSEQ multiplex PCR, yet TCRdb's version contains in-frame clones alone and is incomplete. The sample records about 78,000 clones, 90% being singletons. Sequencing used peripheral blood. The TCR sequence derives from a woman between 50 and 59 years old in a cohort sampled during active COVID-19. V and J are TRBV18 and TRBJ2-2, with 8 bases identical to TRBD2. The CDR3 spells CASSLSAGADTGELFF. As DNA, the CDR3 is TGTGCCAGCTCACTATCAGCGGGAGCAGACACCGGGGAGCTGTTTTTT. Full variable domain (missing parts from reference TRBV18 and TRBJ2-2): NAGVMQNPRHLVRRRGQEARLRCSPMKGHSHVYWYRQLPEEGLKFMVYLQKENIIDESGMPKERFSAEFPKEGPSILRIQQVVRGDSAAYFCASSLSAGADTGELFFGEGSRLTVL.